This TCR beta chain is from a study of CD8 T cells in ankylosing spondylitis. Study-wide findings and caveats: Several highly homologous variants formed a TCR beta motif that appeared characteristic of ankylosing spondylitis blood.

TCRdb fed the 5' RACE reads into MiXCR, producing one record per CDR3 protein. The sample has about 800,000 distinct CDR3 sequences, roughly 12% seen once. With regard to this clonotype: Antigen: not known.

Per the germline V gene, CDR1 is SEHNR and CDR2 is FQNEAQ (reference sequence). CDR3 length: 16 residues. Trimming took 3 bases from V and 6 from J, leaving 21 bases between them. The sequenced material came from blood, either unsorted or a sorted T cell fraction (not recorded which). The sequence was collected from a male donor with ankylosing spondylitis. The J gene is TRBJ2-7, the V gene TRBV7-9; D could derive from TRBD1 or TRBD2 (6 bases each). CDR3 sequence: CASSFRGGGIESEQYF. The DNA for the CDR3 is TGTGCCAGCAGCTTCCGCGGAGGGGGAATTGAGTCCGAGCAGTACTTC.